The source of this T cell receptor (beta chain) is a study of early T cells in non-severe SARS-CoV-2 infection. TCRdb redid the calling of the 5' RACE reads with MiXCR, one entry per CDR3 protein. Of around 110,000 distinct CDR3 sequences in the sample, approximately 12% were seen once. Trimming removed 2 bases from V and 9 bases from J, with 11 bases in between. The CDR3 covers 13 residues. Per germline, CDR1 MNHEY and CDR2 SVGAGI. The rearrangement uses TRBV6-5 and TRBJ2-1; D not certain. Sequenced sample: whole blood. This TCR was sampled from an adult who was a healthcare worker with PCR-confirmed SARS-CoV-2 infection or an uninfected control (not recorded which). The CDR3 region has the DNA TGTGCCAGCAGTTACACACGGACGGGTGAGCAGTTCTTC. Translating it yields CASSYTRTGEQFF.